This T cell receptor (beta chain) comes out of a study of CD8 T cells in Susac syndrome. Whole-study results and caveats: TCR sequencing and HLA analysis covered a relatively small number of individuals.

A quantity of 0.5 to 1 ug RNA underwent reverse transcription using random hexamers. Amplification of TCR beta CDR3 across 54 Vbeta and 13 Jbeta was performed with immunoSEQ multiplex PCR. One entry per CDR3 protein, called by TCRdb with MiXCR from the immunoSEQ multiplex PCR reads. This table holds under 150,000 distinct CDR3 sequences, 65% to 90% found once. Control patients had untreated stable or active relapsing-remitting multiple sclerosis by revised McDonald criteria. Negative isolation was used for CD8+ and CD4+ T cells, and FACS enrichment was applied to TEMRA cells. This clonotype was recorded only once. As yet, its antigen is unknown. The CDR3 sequence is 15 residues long. Trimming cost V 3 bases and J 8 bases, with 17 bases left between them.

V gene TRBV12-3 or TRBV12-4 combines with J gene TRBJ2-1; D call uncertain. Sample: CD8+ T cells from PBMCs. The sequence was collected from a human donor with multiple sclerosis. This chain's CDR3 is CASSFEMRLPDEQFF. CDR3 nucleotides: TGTGCCAGCAGTTTCGAGATGAGGCTGCCGGATGAGCAGTTCTTC.